The TCR beta chain under discussion was sequenced for a study of T cells expressing NK-cell markers. Turning to the study itself: Seven HCMV-seropositive donors and one seronegative donor made up the eight sequenced donors. Study findings and constraints: The CD3+CD56-NKG2C+ fraction was also led by these clonotypes in several donors.

For this clonotype: Its antigen is as yet unknown.

TCRdb processed the 5' RACE reads again and assigns one entry to each CDR3 protein, with no DNA. The listing contains 350,000 to 450,000 distinct CDR3 sequences. Sequenced material: blood T cells: a sorted CD56 or NKG2C T cell subset, CD4+ or CD8+ T cells, or bulk PBMC T cells (not recorded which). The source of this sequence is a man between 18 and 69 years old in good health.

The CDR3 loop reads CASSLAGGWGPDTQYF. This sequence joins TRBV12-3 or TRBV12-4 and TRBJ2-3; lacking DNA, the TRBD1 call made by TCRdb goes unchecked. The CDR3 has 16 amino acids.